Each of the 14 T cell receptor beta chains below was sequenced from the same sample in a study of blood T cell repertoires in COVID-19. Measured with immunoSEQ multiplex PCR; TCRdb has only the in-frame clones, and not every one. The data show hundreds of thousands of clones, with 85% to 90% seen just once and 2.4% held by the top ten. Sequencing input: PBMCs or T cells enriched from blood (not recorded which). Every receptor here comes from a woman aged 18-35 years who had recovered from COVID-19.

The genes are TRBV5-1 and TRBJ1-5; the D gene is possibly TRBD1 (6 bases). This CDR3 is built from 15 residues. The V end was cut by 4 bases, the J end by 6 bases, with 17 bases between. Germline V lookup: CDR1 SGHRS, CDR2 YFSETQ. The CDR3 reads CASSPTTGGVQPQHF. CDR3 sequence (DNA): TGCGCCAGCAGCCCCACCACGGGGGGCGTTCAGCCCCAGCATTTT.

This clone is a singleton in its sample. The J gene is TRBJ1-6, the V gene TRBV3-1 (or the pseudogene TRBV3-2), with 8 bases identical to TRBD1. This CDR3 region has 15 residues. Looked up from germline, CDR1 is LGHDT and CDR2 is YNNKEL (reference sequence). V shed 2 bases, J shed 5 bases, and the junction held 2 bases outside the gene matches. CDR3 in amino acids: CASSQSGQDNSPLHF. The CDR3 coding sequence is TGTGCCAGCAGCCAATCGGGACAGGATAATTCACCCCTCCACTTT.

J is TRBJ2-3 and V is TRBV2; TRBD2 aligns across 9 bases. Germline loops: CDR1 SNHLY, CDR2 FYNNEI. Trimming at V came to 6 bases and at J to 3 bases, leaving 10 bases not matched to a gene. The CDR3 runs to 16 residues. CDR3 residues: CASSPGGSGGTDTQYF. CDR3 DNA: TGTGCCAGCAGCCCCGGGGGTAGCGGGGGAACAGATACGCAGTATTTT.

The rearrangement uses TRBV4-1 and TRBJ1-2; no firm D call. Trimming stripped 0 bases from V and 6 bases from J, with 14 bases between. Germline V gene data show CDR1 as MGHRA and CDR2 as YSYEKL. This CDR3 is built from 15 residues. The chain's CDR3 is CASSQDRKLADGYTF. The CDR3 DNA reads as TGCGCCAGCAGCCAAGATAGGAAGTTAGCCGATGGCTACACCTTC.

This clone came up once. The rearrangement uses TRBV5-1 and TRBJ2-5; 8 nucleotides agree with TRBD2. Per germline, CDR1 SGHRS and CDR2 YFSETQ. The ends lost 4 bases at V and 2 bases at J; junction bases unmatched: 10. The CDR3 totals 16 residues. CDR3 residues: CASSPALTSVQETQYF. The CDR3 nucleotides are TGCGCCAGCAGCCCGGCCCTGACTAGCGTACAAGAGACCCAGTACTTC.

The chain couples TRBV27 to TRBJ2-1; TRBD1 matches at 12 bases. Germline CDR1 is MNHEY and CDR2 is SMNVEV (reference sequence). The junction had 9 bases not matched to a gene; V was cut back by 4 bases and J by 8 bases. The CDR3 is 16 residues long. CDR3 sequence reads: CASSSSGTGGGYEQFF. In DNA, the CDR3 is TGTGCCAGCAGTTCCTCCGGGACAGGGGGCGGCTATGAGCAGTTCTTC.

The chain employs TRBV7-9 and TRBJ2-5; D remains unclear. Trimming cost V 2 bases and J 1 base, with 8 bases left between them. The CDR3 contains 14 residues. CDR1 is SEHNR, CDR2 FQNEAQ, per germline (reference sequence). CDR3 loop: CASSLTGSQETQYF. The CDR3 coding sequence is TGTGCCAGCAGCTTAACCGGGTCCCAAGAGACCCAGTACTTC.

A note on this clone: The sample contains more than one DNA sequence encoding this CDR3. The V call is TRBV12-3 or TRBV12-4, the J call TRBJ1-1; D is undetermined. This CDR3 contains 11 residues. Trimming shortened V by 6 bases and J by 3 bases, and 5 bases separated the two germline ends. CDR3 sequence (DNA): TGTGCCAGCAGCCCCGACACTGAAGCTTTCTTT. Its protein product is CASSPDTEAFF.

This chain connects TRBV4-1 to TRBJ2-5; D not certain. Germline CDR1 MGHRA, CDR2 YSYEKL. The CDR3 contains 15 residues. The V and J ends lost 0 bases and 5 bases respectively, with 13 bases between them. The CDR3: CASSQDERVPETQYF. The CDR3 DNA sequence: TGCGCCAGCAGCCAAGACGAACGGGTCCCGGAGACCCAGTACTTC.

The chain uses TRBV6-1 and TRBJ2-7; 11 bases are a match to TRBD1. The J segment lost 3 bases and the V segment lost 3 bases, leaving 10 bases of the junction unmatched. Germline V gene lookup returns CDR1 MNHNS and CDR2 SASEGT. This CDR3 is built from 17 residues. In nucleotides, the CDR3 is TGTGCCAGCAGTGACGGGGGACAGGGGGTCCACTACTACGAGCAGTACTTC. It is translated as CASSDGGQGVHYYEQYF.

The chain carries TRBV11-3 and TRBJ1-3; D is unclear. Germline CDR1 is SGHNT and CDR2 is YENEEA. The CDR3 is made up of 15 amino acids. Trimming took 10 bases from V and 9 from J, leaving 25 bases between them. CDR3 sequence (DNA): TGTGCCAACCCCTCCCGAGATTCTACTCGGGGCACCATATATTTT. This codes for CANPSRDSTRGTIYF.

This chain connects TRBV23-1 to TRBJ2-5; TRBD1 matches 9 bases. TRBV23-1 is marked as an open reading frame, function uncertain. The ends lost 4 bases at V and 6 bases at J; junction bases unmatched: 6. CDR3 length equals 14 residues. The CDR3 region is CASSRSGTGKTQYF. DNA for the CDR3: TGCGCCAGCAGTCGCTCAGGGACAGGGAAGACCCAGTACTTC.

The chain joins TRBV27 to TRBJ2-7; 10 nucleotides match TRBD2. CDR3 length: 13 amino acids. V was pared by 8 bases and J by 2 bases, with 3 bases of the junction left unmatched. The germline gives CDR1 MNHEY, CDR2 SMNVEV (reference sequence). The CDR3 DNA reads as TGTGCCAGCGCCAGCGGGGGGGCCTACGAGCAGTACTTC. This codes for CASASGGAYEQYF.

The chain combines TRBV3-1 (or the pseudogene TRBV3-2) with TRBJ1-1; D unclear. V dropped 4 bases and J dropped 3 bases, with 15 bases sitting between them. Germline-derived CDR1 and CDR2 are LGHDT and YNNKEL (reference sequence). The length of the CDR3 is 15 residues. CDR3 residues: CASSPPNRGDTEAFF. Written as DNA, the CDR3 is TGTGCCAGCAGCCCCCCTAATCGGGGAGACACTGAAGCTTTCTTT.